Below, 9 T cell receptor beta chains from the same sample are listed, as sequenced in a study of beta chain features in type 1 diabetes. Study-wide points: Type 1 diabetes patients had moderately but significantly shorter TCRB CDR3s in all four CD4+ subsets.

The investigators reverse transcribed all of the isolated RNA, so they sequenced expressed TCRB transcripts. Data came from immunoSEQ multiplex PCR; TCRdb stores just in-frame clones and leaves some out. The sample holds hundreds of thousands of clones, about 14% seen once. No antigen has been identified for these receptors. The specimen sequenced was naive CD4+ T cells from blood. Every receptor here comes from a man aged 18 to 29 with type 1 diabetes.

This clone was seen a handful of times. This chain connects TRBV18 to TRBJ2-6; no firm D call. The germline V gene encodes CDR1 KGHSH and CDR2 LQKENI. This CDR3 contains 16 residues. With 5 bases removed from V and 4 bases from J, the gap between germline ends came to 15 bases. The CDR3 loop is CASSSTAHRGANVLTF. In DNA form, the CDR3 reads TGTGCCAGCTCATCCACAGCCCACAGAGGGGCCAACGTCCTGACTTTC.

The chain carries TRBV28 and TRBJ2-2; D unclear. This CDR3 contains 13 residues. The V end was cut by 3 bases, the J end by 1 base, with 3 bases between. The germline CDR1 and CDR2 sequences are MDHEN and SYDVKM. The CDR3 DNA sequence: TGTGCCAGCAGTTTTAAGAACACCGGGGAGCTGTTTTTT. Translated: CASSFKNTGELFF.

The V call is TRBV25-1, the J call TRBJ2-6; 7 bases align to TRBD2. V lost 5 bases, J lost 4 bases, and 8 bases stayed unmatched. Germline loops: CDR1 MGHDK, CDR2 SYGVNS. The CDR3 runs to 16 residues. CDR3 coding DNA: TGTGCCAGCAGTAGGTACCGGGAGGTCGGGGCCAACGTCCTGACTTTC. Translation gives CASSRYREVGANVLTF.

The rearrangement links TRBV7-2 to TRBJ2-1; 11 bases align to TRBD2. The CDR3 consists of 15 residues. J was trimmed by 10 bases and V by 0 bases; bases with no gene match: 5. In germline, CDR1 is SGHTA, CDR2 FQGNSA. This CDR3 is CASSLAPSGGKEQFF. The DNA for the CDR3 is TGTGCCAGCAGCTTAGCTCCTAGCGGGGGGAAGGAGCAGTTCTTC.

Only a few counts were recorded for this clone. CDR3 bases: TGTGCCAGCAGCCAAAACTACGAGCAGTACTTC. The encoded protein is CASSQNYEQYF. The V and J genes are TRBV13 and TRBJ2-7; D ambiguous. The CDR3 sequence is 11 residues long. Germline CDR1 reads PRHDT; CDR2 reads FYEKMQ (reference sequence). Deletions cut 5 bases from V and 3 bases from J, with 5 bases between.

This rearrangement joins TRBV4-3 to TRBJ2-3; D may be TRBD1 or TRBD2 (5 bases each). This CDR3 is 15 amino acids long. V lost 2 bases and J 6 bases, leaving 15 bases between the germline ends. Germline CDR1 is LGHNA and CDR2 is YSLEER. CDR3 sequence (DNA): TGCGCCAGCAGCCAAAGAGGTCGTGAGGGGGATACGCAGTATTTT. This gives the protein CASSQRGREGDTQYF.

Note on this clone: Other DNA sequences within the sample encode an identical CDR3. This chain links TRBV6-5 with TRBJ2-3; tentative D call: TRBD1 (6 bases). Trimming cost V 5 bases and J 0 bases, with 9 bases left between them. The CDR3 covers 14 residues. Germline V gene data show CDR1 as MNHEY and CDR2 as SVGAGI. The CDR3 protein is CASSLDSSTDTQYF. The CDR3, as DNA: TGTGCCAGCAGTCTGGACAGTAGCACAGATACGCAGTATTTT.

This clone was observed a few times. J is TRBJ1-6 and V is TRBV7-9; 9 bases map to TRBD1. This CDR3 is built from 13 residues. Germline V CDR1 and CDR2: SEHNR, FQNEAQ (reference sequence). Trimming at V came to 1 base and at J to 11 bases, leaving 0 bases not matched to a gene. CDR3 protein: CASSLDRGPPLHF. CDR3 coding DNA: TGTGCCAGCAGCTTAGACAGGGGGCCACCCCTCCACTTT.

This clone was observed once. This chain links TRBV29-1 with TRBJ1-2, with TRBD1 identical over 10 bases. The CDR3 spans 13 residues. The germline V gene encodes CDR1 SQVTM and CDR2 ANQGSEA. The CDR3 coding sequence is TGCCGCGCCGGGGACAGGGGCGCCGGGGGCTACACCTTC. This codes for CRAGDRGAGGYTF.